This is a list of T cell receptor beta chains from one sample in a study of tumor and adjacent non-tumor tissue in lung cancer. TCRdb reprocessed the multiplex PCR reads with MiXCR, giving one entry per CDR3 protein. This table has 48,000 or so distinct CDR3 sequences, less than 70% appearing once. Sequencing was carried out using distant non-tumor lung tissue. Receptors originate from a woman in her 70s with non-small cell lung cancer. Both conserved end residues are part of each CDR3. Each record gives: clone size, CDR3 length, J gene, D gene, V gene, CDR3 DNA, CDR3 protein. D genes are given only for firm matches. Size tells how often a clone was seen (once, few, many) or the class of an expanded clone, and some rows leave it out.

NA | 15 | TRBJ2-7 | NA | TRBV29-1 | TGCAGCATCGTCCTAGGGGAGTCCCTATCCTACGAGCAGTACTTC | CSIVLGESLSYEQYF
NA | 14 | TRBJ2-1 | TRBD2 | TRBV11-3 | TGTACCAGCAGCTACCTAGCGGGGTCGCCCGAGCAGTTCTTC | CTSSYLAGSPEQFF
many | 16 | TRBJ1-1 | TRBD1 | TRBV12-3/TRBV12-4 | TGTGCCAGCAGTTTCCCCCGGACAGGTTTGAACACTGAAGCTTTCTTT | CASSFPRTGLNTEAFF
NA | 14 | TRBJ2-7 | NA | TRBV6-5 | TGTGCCAGCAGCCTCGGGAAGGGGGCCTACGAGCAGTACTTC | CASSLGKGAYEQYF
few | 18 | TRBJ1-2 | NA | TRBV2 | TGTGCCAGCAGTGATGGTGGAGTGGGCTCAGGGATTAACTATGGCTACACCTTC | CASSDGGVGSGINYGYTF
medium-sized | 16 | TRBJ1-1 | NA | TRBV6-6 | TGTGCCAGCAGAATAGGACGGTCAGTTCTACCGACTGAAGCTTTCTTT | CASRIGRSVLPTEAFF
NA | 14 | TRBJ1-2 | NA | TRBV11-1 | TGTGCTAGCAGACATTCGGGAGTTGGATATGGCTACACCTTC | CASRHSGVGYGYTF
few | 15 | TRBJ2-7 | NA | TRBV9 | TGTGCCAGCAGCGTAGACGGAGGGCGTACCTACGAGCAGTACTTC | CASSVDGGRTYEQYF
many | 16 | TRBJ2-2 | TRBD1 | TRBV4-2 | TGTGCCAGCAGCCAGCCACAGGGGGCGGGAACCGGGGAGCCGTTTTTT | CASSQPQGAGTGEPFF
many | 14 | TRBJ2-7 | NA | TRBV30 | TGTGCCTGGAGAGCGGACTGGAACTCCTACGAGCAGTACTTC | CAWRADWNSYEQYF
NA | 16 | TRBJ2-2 | NA | TRBV28 | TGTGCCAGCACCAATAAGAGGCTGGAGAGGACCGGGGAGCTGTTTTTT | CASTNKRLERTGELFF
NA | 15 | TRBJ2-1 | NA | TRBV19 | TGTGCCAGTAGTATCACAGGGTCCTATTTCGATGAGCAGTTCTTC | CASSITGSYFDEQFF
many | 15 | TRBJ1-3 | TRBD1 | TRBV6-5 | TGTGCCAGCGGACCCCAGGGGGCGCGGGGAAACACCATATATTTT | CASGPQGARGNTIYF
NA | 14 | TRBJ2-7 | NA | TRBV11-3 | TGTGCCAACAGCTTGGGGATAGGGAGCTACGAGCAGTACTTC | CANSLGIGSYEQYF
NA | 16 | TRBJ2-1 | TRBD2 | TRBV11-1 | TGTGCCAGTAGCTTAACCCTAGCGGGCCTATACAATGAGCAGTTCTTC | CASSLTLAGLYNEQFF
many | 15 | TRBJ1-5 | NA | TRBV5-5 | TGTGCCAGCAGCTTGGGTTTTTTAAGCAATCAGCCCCAGCATTTT | CASSLGFLSNQPQHF
many | 14 | TRBJ2-5 | TRBD1 | TRBV5-6 | TGTGCCAGCAGTTTGACAGGGGGGCAAGAGACCCAGTACTTC | CASSLTGGQETQYF
NA | 17 | TRBJ2-2 | NA | TRBV11-1 | TGTGCCAGCAGCTTAGCGCTAGGGGGTTCGCACACCGGGGAGCGGTTTTTT | CASSLALGGSHTGERFF
NA | 17 | TRBJ2-2 | NA | TRBV4-2 | TGTGCCAGCAGCCAAACCCCGGTAGATGCGGAGACCGGGGAGCTGTTTTTT | CASSQTPVDAETGELFF
few | 15 | TRBJ2-1 | TRBD1 | TRBV28 | TGTGCCAGACGAATGAGGGACAGAACTTGCAATGAGCAGTTCTTC | CARRMRDRTCNEQFF
many | 19 | TRBJ2-7 | TRBD2 | TRBV7-8 | TGTGCCAGCAGCTTAGTTCTCGGGACTAGCGGGAGGGAGTCCTACGAGCAGTACTTC | CASSLVLGTSGRESYEQYF
NA | 12 | TRBJ2-7 | NA | TRBV4-1 | TGCGCCAGCAGCCAAAGTGGGTACGAACAGTACTTC | CASSQSGYEQYF
NA | 14 | TRBJ2-7 | NA | TRBV11-1 | TGTGCCAGCAGCTTCGAAACGGGCTGGTACGAGCAGTACTTC | CASSFETGWYEQYF
few | 15 | TRBJ2-7 | TRBD2 | TRBV10-3 | TGTGCCACCAGTGAAGGACTAGCGGGAGCCTACGAGCAGTACTTC | CATSEGLAGAYEQYF
NA | 16 | TRBJ2-1 | NA | TRBV6-2/TRBV6-3 | TGTGCCAGCAGAAGTACTCGAGTCATCCCAACCGACGAGCAGTCCTTC | CASRSTRVIPTDEQSF
NA | 13 | TRBJ2-1 | NA | TRBV5-6 | TGTGTCAGCGGCACCGGCTCCTACAATGAGCAGTTCTTC | CVSGTGSYNEQFF
NA | 22 | TRBJ2-7 | TRBD2 | TRBV4-2 | TGTGCCAGCAGCCAAGCTTTCACTAGATTACTAGCGGGATTACCGAGCTCCTACGAGCAGTACTTC | CASSQAFTRLLAGLPSSYEQYF
many | 12 | TRBJ2-7 | NA | TRBV12-3/TRBV12-4 | TGTGCCAGCAGTTTAGGAAACGGGTGGCAGTACTTC | CASSLGNGWQYF
NA | 13 | TRBJ2-1 | NA | TRBV29-1 | TGCGGCGTTAAATGGCAGGGCATAAATGAGCAGTTCTTC | CGVKWQGINEQFF
many | 15 | TRBJ1-2 | NA | TRBV5-1 | TGCGCCAGCAGCTTGGTTGGGGACTCTTCTTATGGCTACACCTTC | CASSLVGDSSYGYTF
NA | 15 | TRBJ2-1 | TRBD2 | TRBV7-9 | TGTGCCAGCAACTTAAGCGGGAAGCCCTACAATGAGCAGTTCTTC | CASNLSGKPYNEQFF
many | 14 | TRBJ2-4 | TRBD1 | TRBV6-5 | TGTGCCAGCAGTTACCAGGACAGGGGAACCATTCAGTACTTC | CASSYQDRGTIQYF
NA | 14 | TRBJ2-5 | NA | TRBV29-1 | TGCAGCGTTGTCGCGACACAACTTCAAGAGACCGACTACTTC | CSVVATQLQETDYF
many | 15 | TRBJ1-2 | NA | TRBV6-1 | TGTGCCAGCAGTGAAGGACCGAATAATAACTATGGCTACACCTTC | CASSEGPNNNYGYTF
NA | 16 | TRBJ1-5 | NA | TRBV6-1 | TGTGCCAGCAATCCCCGACAGGTACTTAGCAATCAGCCCCAGCACTTT | CASNPRQVLSNQPQHF
many | 17 | TRBJ2-3 | TRBD2 | TRBV10-3 | TGTGCCATAAGAGATCCGCTAGCGGGAGATCTGGCAGATACGCAGTATTTT | CAIRDPLAGDLADTQYF
NA | 15 | TRBJ1-4 | NA | TRBV28 | TGTGCCAGCGTTCATCAGGGAGACCCGAATGAAAAGCTGTTTTTT | CASVHQGDPNEKLFF
many | 13 | TRBJ1-1 | NA | TRBV5-1 | TGCGCCAGCAGCGGTGACACGACTGGTGAAGCTTTCTTT | CASSGDTTGEAFF
many | 17 | TRBJ2-1 | TRBD2 | TRBV10-3 | TGTGCCATCAGGCCGACTAGCGGGAGCCTAGGGGACAATGAGCAGTTCTTC | CAIRPTSGSLGDNEQFF
NA | 16 | TRBJ2-2 | NA | TRBV4-2 | TGTGCCAGCAGCCAAGATTGGGCCGCGAACACCCGGGAGCTATTTTTT | CASSQDWAANTRELFF
many | 18 | TRBJ2-1 | NA | TRBV4-2 | TGTGCCAGCAGCCAAGATATCGGCGGAGCTACAACCTACAATGAGCAGTTCTTC | CASSQDIGGATTYNEQFF
NA | 13 | TRBJ2-1 | NA | TRBV29-1 | TGCAGCGTTGCCGGGACGATAAACACTGAGCAGTTCTTC | CSVAGTINTEQFF
NA | 18 | TRBJ2-3 | NA | TRBV24-1 | TGTGCCACCAGTGGGGGCTGGGACACTAGTATTGATACAGATACGCAGTATTTT | CATSGGWDTSIDTDTQYF
once | 15 | TRBJ2-3 | NA | TRBV5-4 | TGTGCGAGCAGCCAGGGGGGGAGGGACACAGATACGCAGTATTTT | CASSQGGRDTDTQYF
NA | 13 | TRBJ2-5 | NA | TRBV6-1 | TGTGCCAGCAGCCGGCCTGGCCAAGAGATCCAGTACTTT | CASSRPGQEIQYF
NA | 17 | TRBJ2-7 | NA | TRBV6-5 | TGTGACAGCAGGCCGACAGGGGTTGCATCTAGCGGCTACGAGCAGTGCTTC | CDSRPTGVASSGYEQCF
once | 11 | TRBJ2-7 | NA | TRBV6-2/TRBV6-3 | TGTGCCAACAGTTATATAAACGAGCAATACTTC | CANSYINEQYF
NA | 16 | TRBJ2-2 | TRBD2 | TRBV10-1 | TGCGCCAGCAGCTTGCTAGCGGGAGAGGACACTGAGGAGCTGTTTTTT | CASSLLAGEDTEELFF